This T cell receptor beta chain originates from a study of Ad26.COV2.S vaccination and SARS-CoV-2 variants. At the level of the study: The Ad26.COV2.S arm of the COV1001 trial was where the donor was placed. By the intramuscular route, Ad26.COV2.S was given once, or twice 56 days apart. Study observations and caveats: Across vaccine and placebo recipients, the breadth of non-spike TCRs was similar.

Losses at the gene ends were 5 bases for V and 6 bases for J; bases not matched to a gene: 8. Germline V CDR1 and CDR2: PRHDT, FYEKMQ (reference sequence). This CDR3 comprises 14 residues. Of note for this clone: Its target is unknown.

Sequencing used immunoSEQ multiplex PCR; TCRdb keeps in-frame clones, though not all of them. The sample records 400,000 to 450,000 clones, 80% to 95% being singletons. Specified treatment: 19 received Ad26.COV2.S at low or high dose, single or two shots; about 5 received placebo; per-sample allocation not given. Sampling was performed 63 days after the first vaccine or placebo injection. Based in Boston, the donor was an adult of 18-55 years. The genes are TRBV13 and TRBJ2-7; 9 bases are shared with TRBD1. The receptor was isolated from a person between 18 and 60 years old who received the Ad26.COV2.S COVID-19 vaccine or a placebo. Sequencing was performed on peripheral blood, taken in a trial of Ad26.COV2.S vaccine versus placebo. The CDR3, as DNA: TGTGCCAGCAGCGGCCGGGACAGGGTGTCCGAGCAGTACTTC. Protein product: CASSGRDRVSEQYF.